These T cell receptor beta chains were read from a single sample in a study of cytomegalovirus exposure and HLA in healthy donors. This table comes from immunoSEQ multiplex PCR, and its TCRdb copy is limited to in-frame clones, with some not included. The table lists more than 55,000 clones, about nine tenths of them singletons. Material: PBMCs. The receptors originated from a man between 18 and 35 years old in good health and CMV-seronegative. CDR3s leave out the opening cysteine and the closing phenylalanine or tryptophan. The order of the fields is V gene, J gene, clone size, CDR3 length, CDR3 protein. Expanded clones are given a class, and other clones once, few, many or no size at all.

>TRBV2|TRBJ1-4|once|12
ASSVGGQNEKLF
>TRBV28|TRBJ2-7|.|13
ASSSVKTRNYEQY
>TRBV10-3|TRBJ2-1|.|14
AISDLFRGRGNEQF
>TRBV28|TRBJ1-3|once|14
ASSRPGTGISNTIY
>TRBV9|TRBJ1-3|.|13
ASSVDRGNGNTIY
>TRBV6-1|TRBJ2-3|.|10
ASRRGTDTQY
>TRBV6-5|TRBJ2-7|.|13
ASSAGLAVSYEQY
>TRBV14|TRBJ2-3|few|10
ASKRGTDTQY
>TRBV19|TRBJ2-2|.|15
ASSTTRGIPNTGELF
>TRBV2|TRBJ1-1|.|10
ASSRQNTEAF
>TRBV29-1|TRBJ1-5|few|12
SVAGGGGNQPQH
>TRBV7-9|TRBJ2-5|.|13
ASSSRGQLQETQY
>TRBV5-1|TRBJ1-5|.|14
ASSLDGHLSNQPQH
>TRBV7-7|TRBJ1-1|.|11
ASSPTGSTEAF
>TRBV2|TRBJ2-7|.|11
ASTSRTGLPSV
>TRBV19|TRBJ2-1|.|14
ASSPQGLVVPNEQF
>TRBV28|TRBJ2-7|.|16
ASSYYIELGDRVNEQY